One T cell receptor (beta chain) is described in this entry. This record comes from a study of blood T cell repertoires in COVID-19. Study-wide context: The United States, Italy and Spain supplied acute and convalescent COVID-19 samples. From T cells, B-cell-depleted T cells, or PBMCs came the material, which was cDNA or gDNA.

Seattle patients were enrolled while actively infected and followed longitudinally. With 3 bases removed from V and 3 bases from J, the gap between germline ends came to 9 bases. The CDR3 is 13 amino acids. Germline V gives CDR1 LNHDA, CDR2 SQIVND (reference sequence). Per the authors' pipeline: Nucleated cell counts were estimated from reference gene primer amplification. Sequencing used immunoSEQ multiplex PCR; TCRdb keeps in-frame clones, though not all of them. That table is the source of V, J and clone size, and D and trimming were worked out from the DNA. The data contain 75,000 to 90,000 clones, 90% of them seen just once; the ten biggest clones take up roughly 7%.

This TCR came from a man younger than 35 with COVID-19, enrolled during active disease. Sequencing was performed on peripheral blood. J is TRBJ2-7 and V is TRBV19; D gene ambiguous. The CDR3 protein is CASSIVENYEQYF. CDR3 nucleotide sequence: TGTGCCAGTAGTATTGTTGAGAACTACGAGCAGTACTTC.